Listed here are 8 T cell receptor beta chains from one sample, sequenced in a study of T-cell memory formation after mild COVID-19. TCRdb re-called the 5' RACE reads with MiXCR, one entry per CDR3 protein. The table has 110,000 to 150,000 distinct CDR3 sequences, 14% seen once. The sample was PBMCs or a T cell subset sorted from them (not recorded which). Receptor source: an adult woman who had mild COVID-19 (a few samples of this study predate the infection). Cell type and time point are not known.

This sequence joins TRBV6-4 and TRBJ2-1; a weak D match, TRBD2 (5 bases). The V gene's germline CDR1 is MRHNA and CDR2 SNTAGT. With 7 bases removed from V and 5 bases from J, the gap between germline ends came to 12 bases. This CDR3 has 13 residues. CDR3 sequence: CASTVAGNNEQFF. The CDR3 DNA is TGTGCCAGCACAGTGGCCGGGAACAATGAGCAGTTCTTC.

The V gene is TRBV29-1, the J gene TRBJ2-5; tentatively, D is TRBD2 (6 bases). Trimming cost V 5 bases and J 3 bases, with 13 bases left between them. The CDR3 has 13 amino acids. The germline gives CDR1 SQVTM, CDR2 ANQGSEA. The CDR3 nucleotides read TGCAGCGTTTCTCCATCGGGGGAAGAGACCCAGTACTTC. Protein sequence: CSVSPSGEETQYF.

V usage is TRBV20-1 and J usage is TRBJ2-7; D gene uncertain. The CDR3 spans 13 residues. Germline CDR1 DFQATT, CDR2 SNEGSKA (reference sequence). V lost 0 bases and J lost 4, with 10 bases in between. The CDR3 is CSARDPDRYEQYF. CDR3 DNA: TGCAGTGCTAGAGATCCGGACCGTTACGAGCAGTACTTC.

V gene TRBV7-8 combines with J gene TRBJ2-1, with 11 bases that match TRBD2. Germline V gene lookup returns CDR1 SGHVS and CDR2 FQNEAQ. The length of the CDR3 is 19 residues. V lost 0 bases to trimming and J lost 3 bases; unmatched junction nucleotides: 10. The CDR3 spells CASSLALGVAGGGYNEQFF. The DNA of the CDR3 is TGTGCCAGCAGCTTAGCCCTCGGGGTAGCGGGAGGGGGCTACAATGAGCAGTTCTTC.

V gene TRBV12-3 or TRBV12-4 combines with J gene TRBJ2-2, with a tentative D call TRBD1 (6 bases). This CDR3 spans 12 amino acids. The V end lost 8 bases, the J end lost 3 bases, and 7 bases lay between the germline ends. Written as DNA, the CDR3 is TGTGCCAGCTCAGGGGACACCGGGGAGCTGTTTTTT. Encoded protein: CASSGDTGELFF.

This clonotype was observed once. CDR3 DNA sequence: TGTGCCAGTAGTCCGACCCTCCCGGACGGCTACACCTTC. Amino acids: CASSPTLPDGYTF. The V call is TRBV19, the J call TRBJ1-2; D ambiguous. CDR3 length: 13 residues. V dropped 5 bases and J dropped 8 bases, with 15 bases sitting between them. Germline-derived CDR1 and CDR2 are LNHDA and SQIVND (reference sequence).

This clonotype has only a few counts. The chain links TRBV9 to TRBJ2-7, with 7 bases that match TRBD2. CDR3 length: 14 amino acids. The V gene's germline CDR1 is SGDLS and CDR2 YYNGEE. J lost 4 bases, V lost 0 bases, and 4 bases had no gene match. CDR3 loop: CASSVGVGGYEQYF. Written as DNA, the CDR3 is TGTGCCAGCAGCGTAGGGGTCGGGGGGTACGAGCAGTACTTC.

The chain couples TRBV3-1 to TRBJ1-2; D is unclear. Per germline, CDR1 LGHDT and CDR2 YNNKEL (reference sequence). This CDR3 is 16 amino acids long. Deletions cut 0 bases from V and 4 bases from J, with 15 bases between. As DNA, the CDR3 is TGTGCCAGCAGCCAAGACCGGGTGATGGGAGCCTATGGCTACACCTTC. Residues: CASSQDRVMGAYGYTF.